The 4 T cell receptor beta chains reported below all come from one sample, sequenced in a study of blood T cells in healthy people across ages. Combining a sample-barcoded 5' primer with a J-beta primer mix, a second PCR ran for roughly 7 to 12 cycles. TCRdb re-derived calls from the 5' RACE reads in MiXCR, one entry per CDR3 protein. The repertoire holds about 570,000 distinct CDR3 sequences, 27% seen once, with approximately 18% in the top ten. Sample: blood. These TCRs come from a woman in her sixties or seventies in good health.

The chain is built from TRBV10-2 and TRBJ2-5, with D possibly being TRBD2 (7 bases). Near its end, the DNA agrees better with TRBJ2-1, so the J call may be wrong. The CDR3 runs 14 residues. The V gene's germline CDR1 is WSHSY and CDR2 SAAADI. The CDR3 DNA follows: TGCGCCAGCAGTGAGACGGGGGGCTTCAATGAGCAGTTCTTC. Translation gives CASSETGGFNEQFF.

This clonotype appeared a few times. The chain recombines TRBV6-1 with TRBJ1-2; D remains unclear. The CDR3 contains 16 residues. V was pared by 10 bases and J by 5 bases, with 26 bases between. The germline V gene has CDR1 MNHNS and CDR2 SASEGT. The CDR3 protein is CATKTRFDMGPYGYTF. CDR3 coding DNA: TGTGCCACAAAGACACGTTTCGATATGGGCCCGTATGGCTACACCTTC.

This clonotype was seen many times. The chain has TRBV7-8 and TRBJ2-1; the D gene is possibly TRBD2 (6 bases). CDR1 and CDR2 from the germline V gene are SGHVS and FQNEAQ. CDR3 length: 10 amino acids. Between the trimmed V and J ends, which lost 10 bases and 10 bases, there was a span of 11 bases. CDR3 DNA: TGTGCCACCAGACTAGTCGAGCAGTTCTTC. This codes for CATRLVEQFF.

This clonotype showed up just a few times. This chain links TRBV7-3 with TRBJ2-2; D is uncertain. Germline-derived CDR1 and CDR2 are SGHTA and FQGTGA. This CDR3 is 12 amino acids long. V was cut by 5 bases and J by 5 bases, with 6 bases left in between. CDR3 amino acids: CASSILTGELFF. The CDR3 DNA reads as TGTGCCAGCAGCATTTTAACCGGGGAGCTGTTTTTT. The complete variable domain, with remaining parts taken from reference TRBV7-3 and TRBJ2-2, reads GAGVSQTPSNKVTEKGKYVELRCDPISGHTALYWYRQSLGQGPEFLIYFQGTGAADDSGLPNDRFFAVRPEGSVSTLKIQRTERGDSAVYLCASSILTGELFFGEGSRLTVL.